This T cell receptor beta chain was sequenced for a study of spatial heterogeneity in lung cancer. TCRdb re-analysed the 5' RACE reads in MiXCR, keeping a single row per CDR3 protein. This table holds 60,000 to 90,000 distinct CDR3 sequences, less than 15% found once. Deletions cut 8 bases from V and 4 bases from J, with 14 bases between. The CDR3 is made up of 13 amino acids. Germline CDR1 reads SGHTA; CDR2 reads FQGNSA. The time point here: sample taken at primary tumor resection. Whole RNA from tumor, nontumor lung or frozen PBMC was sequenced unsorted. With respect to this clonotype: This may be a read error: a much more frequent sequence differs by one nucleotide.

Sequencing used PBMCs, obtained at surgery. This receptor was identified in a male donor with early-stage non-small cell lung cancer. This rearrangement joins TRBV7-2 to TRBJ1-2, with a tentative D call TRBD1 (6 bases). CDR3 sequence (DNA): TGTGCCAGCTGCACAGGGATGGGCTATGGCTACACCTTC. The encoded protein is CASCTGMGYGYTF.